This T cell receptor beta chain originates from a study of vaccination effects on CD4 cells after COVID-19. J was trimmed by 5 bases and V by 6 bases; bases with no gene match: 9. Germline lookup yields CDR1 SQVTM and CDR2 ANQGSEA. The CDR3 covers 13 residues. Comments on this clone: What it recognizes is unknown.

Expansion with viral peptide pools was applied to antigen-specific CD4+ T cells by the ViraFEST assay prior to sequencing. Subsequent to a culture period of about ten days, CD4+ T cells were isolated. Documented for the person is a PCR-confirmed SARS-CoV-2 infection occurring between March and December 2020. The assay was immunoSEQ multiplex PCR, and TCRdb's table has in-frame clones only and misses some. The sample holds around 49,000 clones; more than 60% are singletons and the top ten take about 30%. The chain combines TRBV29-1 with TRBJ2-5, with 7 bases that match TRBD1. The TCR sequence derives from a human donor who had a prior SARS-CoV-2 infection. The specimen was CD4+ T cells from PBMCs cultured with a peptide pool, collected before COVID-19 vaccination. The CDR3 loop is CSVGTGAEETQYF. CDR3 DNA sequence: TGCAGCGTAGGAACAGGGGCGGAGGAGACCCAGTACTTC.